A selection of T cell receptor beta chains follows, all from one sample in a study of CD4 T cell repertoires in COVID-19. The assay was immunoSEQ multiplex PCR, and TCRdb's table has in-frame clones only and misses some. The profile shows more than 65,000 clones, under 90% of them singletons. The sample here was CD4+ T cells from peripheral blood, taken after recovery from COVID-19. The receptor source for this set is a human donor who had COVID-19. The conserved cysteine and the conserved F or W are not part of the CDR3 here. D genes are given only for firm matches. For some rows the clone size is stated as once, few or many, or as a class when expanded; others skip it.

j_call	d_call	clone_size	v_call	cdr3_length	cdr3_aa
TRBJ1-3	TRBD1	once	TRBV6-5	12	ASSPTGAGNTIY
TRBJ2-3	TRBD1	-	TRBV19	14	ASSSPVAGGIDTQY
TRBJ2-3	TRBD2	-	TRBV2	12	ASMERDRIDTQY
TRBJ1-1	-	-	TRBV5-1	11	ASGIGQNTEAF
TRBJ2-3	-	once	TRBV14	14	ASSQDLQMGPDTQY
TRBJ2-2	-	once	TRBV9	13	ASSVGQPSTGELF
TRBJ2-3	TRBD2	-	TRBV7-2	12	ASSSGTSGTSQY
TRBJ1-2	TRBD1	-	TRBV5-1	14	ASSLDRGTANYGYT
TRBJ1-3	-	-	TRBV6-5	12	ASSKSGTGNTIY
TRBJ1-4	-	-	TRBV7-9	12	ASSPGLYGEKLF
TRBJ2-2	-	-	TRBV19	12	ASSTGENTGELF
TRBJ2-5	TRBD2	-	TRBV10-2	14	ASSGSSGGTSETQY
TRBJ2-1	-	once	TRBV19	10	ASSIVSTEQF
TRBJ2-2	TRBD2	-	TRBV2	14	ASSQLAGGRGGELF
TRBJ1-2	-	-	TRBV6-5	11	ASSPDGFYGYT
TRBJ1-4	-	-	TRBV20-1	12	SASSGLSIEKLF
TRBJ2-3	-	-	TRBV7-8	13	ASSRRDGDTDTQY
TRBJ1-6	-	-	TRBV9	14	ASSVGPNSYNSPLH
TRBJ2-1	-	-	TRBV3-1/TRBV3-2	12	ASSQDRADNEQF
TRBJ1-6	-	-	TRBV6-5	12	ASSGGAPNSPLH
TRBJ2-5	-	once	TRBV7-9	13	ASSLRLRSQETQY
TRBJ2-2	-	-	TRBV18	14	ASSPETAYDTGELF